This T cell receptor beta chain derives from a study of control samples from healthy donors and cancer patients. V shed 4 bases, J shed 5 bases, and the junction held 4 bases outside the gene matches. Germline lookup yields CDR1 LNHDA and CDR2 SQIVND (reference sequence). This CDR3 comprises 14 residues. TCRdb's table, derived via immunoSEQ multiplex PCR, lists solely in-frame clones and lacks some. The data contain about 180,000 clones, 85% to 95% of them seen just once; the ten biggest clones take up about 1.4%. Only a few counts were recorded for this clone. The V and J genes are TRBV19 and TRBJ2-2; TRBD2 matches 7 bases. This clonotype originated in a woman younger than 30 in good health. Material for sequencing was blood. The CDR3 here is CASSTGEGTGELFF. CDR3 bases: TGTGCCAGTAGTACTGGGGAGGGGACCGGGGAGCTGTTTTTT.